The clone carrying this TCR beta chain has just a few counts. What it binds is not known. This specimen comes from a study of identical twins. Overall study findings and caveats: Beta out-of-frame sequences showed weaker excess sharing between twins.

V lost 4 bases to trimming and J lost 0 bases, with 16 bases between them. Germline-derived CDR1 and CDR2 are LGHNA and YNFKEQ. The CDR3 length is 16 residues. Unique molecular identifiers were present on cDNA, and template switching added a universal primer site. TCRdb recomputed calls from the 5' RACE reads with MiXCR, one row per CDR3 protein. In the table there are about 490,000 distinct CDR3 sequences, 15% of which are singletons. This same sample was also taken into another study, of yellow fever vaccine responses in identical twins. This second study notes: The T cell response to vaccination in identical twins was reportedly partly convergent and partly personalized.

The clonotype was recovered from a woman aged 18-29 years in good health. The genes are TRBV4-2 and TRBJ2-7, with a weak D call TRBD1 (6 bases). The specimen was CD4+ T cells sorted from blood. CDR3 residues: CASSLLTGPPSYEQYV. CDR3 DNA: TGTGCCAGCAGCCTCCTGACAGGTCCTCCCTCCTACGAGCAGTACGTC.